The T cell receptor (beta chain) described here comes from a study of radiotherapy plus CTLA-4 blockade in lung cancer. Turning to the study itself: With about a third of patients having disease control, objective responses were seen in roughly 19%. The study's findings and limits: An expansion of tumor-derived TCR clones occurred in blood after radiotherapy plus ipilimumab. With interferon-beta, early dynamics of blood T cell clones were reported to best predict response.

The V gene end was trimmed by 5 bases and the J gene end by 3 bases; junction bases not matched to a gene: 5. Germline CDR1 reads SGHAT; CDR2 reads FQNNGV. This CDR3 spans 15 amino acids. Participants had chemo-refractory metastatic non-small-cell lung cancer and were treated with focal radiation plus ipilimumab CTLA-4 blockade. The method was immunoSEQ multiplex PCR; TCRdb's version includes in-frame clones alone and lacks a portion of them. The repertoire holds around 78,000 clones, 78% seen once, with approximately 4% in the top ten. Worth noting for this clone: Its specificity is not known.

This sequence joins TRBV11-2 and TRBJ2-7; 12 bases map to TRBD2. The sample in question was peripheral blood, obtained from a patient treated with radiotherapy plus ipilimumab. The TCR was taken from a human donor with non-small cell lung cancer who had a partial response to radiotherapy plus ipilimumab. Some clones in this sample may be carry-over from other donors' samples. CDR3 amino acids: CASSPRTSGIYEQYF. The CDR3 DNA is TGTGCCAGCAGCCCCCGGACTAGCGGGATCTACGAGCAGTACTTC.